The TCR beta chain under discussion was sequenced for a study of T cell responses to AZD1222 COVID-19 vaccine. Sequencing was performed with immunoSEQ multiplex PCR; in TCRdb, only in-frame clones are kept and a portion is missing. The sample has about 42,000 clones, about 91% seen once. Study-level results: Clonal diversity was possibly underestimated, and the donors were mostly white British, with more females. Sampled repertoires all dated from after the peak T cell response.

This CDR3 has 16 amino acids. The ends lost 5 bases at V and 2 bases at J; junction bases unmatched: 10. Germline V gives CDR1 SGHTA, CDR2 FQGNSA. This clone is labeled hyperexpanded. Its antigen is unidentified. The input for sequencing was peripheral blood, taken 28 days after the second AZD1222 dose. The V gene is TRBV7-2, the J gene TRBJ2-3; 7 positions match TRBD2. The sequence was obtained from an adult who received the AZD1222 COVID-19 vaccine. This CDR3 is CASSAGTTYLTDTQYF. The DNA for the CDR3 is TGTGCCAGCAGCGCGGGGACTACTTACCTCACAGATACGCAGTATTTT.